This is a list of T cell receptor beta chains from one sample in a study of response to subunit inactivated influenza vaccine. Each CDR3 protein gets one entry after TCRdb re-called the RT-PCR reads with MiXCR. The sample lists around 760,000 distinct CDR3 sequences; roughly 14% were seen once. The sample in question was PBMCs from blood, obtained less than 15 days before vaccination. All receptors derive from a man aged 50 to 60 who received an inactivated influenza vaccine. CDR3s include the opening cysteine and the closing phenylalanine or tryptophan. The order of the fields is clone size, V gene, J gene, D gene, CDR3 protein, CDR3 DNA. The D gene is left open where the match is weak. Only part of the rows carry a size: once, few, many, or a class if the clone is expanded.

clone size: few; V gene: TRBV29-1; J gene: TRBJ2-7; D gene: .; CDR3 protein: CSVEFGRTGMIDEQYF; CDR3 DNA: TGCAGCGTTGAATTTGGGAGGACAGGCATGATCGACGAGCAGTACTTC
clone size: few; V gene: TRBV19; J gene: TRBJ2-7; D gene: TRBD1; CDR3 protein: CASSRDRLNEQYF; CDR3 DNA: TGTGCCAGTAGTAGGGACAGGCTCAACGAGCAGTACTTC
clone size: few; V gene: TRBV30; J gene: TRBJ1-1; D gene: .; CDR3 protein: CAWSLDVFEAFF; CDR3 DNA: TGTGCCTGGAGTTTAGACGTGTTTGAAGCTTTCTTT
clone size: many; V gene: TRBV19; J gene: TRBJ1-2; D gene: .; CDR3 protein: CASSIGRNYGYTF; CDR3 DNA: TGTGCCAGTAGTATTGGAAGGAACTATGGCTACACCTTC
clone size: .; V gene: TRBV20-1; J gene: TRBJ1-2; D gene: .; CDR3 protein: CSATSGTNYGYTF; CDR3 DNA: TGCAGTGCGACATCCGGGACAAACTATGGCTACACCTTC
clone size: few; V gene: TRBV19; J gene: TRBJ1-1; D gene: .; CDR3 protein: CASSLQRSGTEAFF; CDR3 DNA: TGTGCCAGTAGCCTACAGCGGAGCGGGACTGAAGCTTTCTTT
clone size: few; V gene: TRBV12-3/TRBV12-4; J gene: TRBJ2-2; D gene: .; CDR3 protein: CASSLSAGTANTGELFF; CDR3 DNA: TGTGCCAGCAGTTTATCGGCGGGGACCGCGAACACCGGGGAGCTGTTTTTT
clone size: few; V gene: TRBV7-2; J gene: TRBJ2-3; D gene: TRBD2; CDR3 protein: CASSLIAGGGTDTQYF; CDR3 DNA: TGTGCCAGCAGCTTAATAGCGGGGGGAGGCACAGATACGCAGTATTTT
clone size: few; V gene: TRBV28; J gene: TRBJ2-7; D gene: .; CDR3 protein: CASSLVARDTTYEQYF; CDR3 DNA: TGTGCCAGCAGTTTAGTGGCCCGGGACACTACCTACGAGCAGTACTTC
clone size: .; V gene: TRBV29-1; J gene: TRBJ2-3; D gene: .; CDR3 protein: CSVEVDAGETDTQYF; CDR3 DNA: TGCAGCGTTGAAGTGGACGCCGGCGAAACAGATACGCAGTATTTT
clone size: .; V gene: TRBV4-3; J gene: TRBJ2-7; D gene: .; CDR3 protein: CASSQDETNYEAYEQYF; CDR3 DNA: TGCGCCAGCAGCCAAGACGAGACAAATTATGAAGCCTACGAGCAGTACTTC
clone size: many; V gene: TRBV5-1; J gene: TRBJ1-1; D gene: .; CDR3 protein: CASSFSRDTEAFF; CDR3 DNA: TGTGCCAGCAGCTTTTCGAGGGACACTGAAGCTTTCTTT
clone size: .; V gene: TRBV6-1; J gene: TRBJ2-7; D gene: .; CDR3 protein: CASANIVTYEQYF; CDR3 DNA: TGTGCCAGCGCGAATATAGTCACCTACGAGCAGTACTTC
clone size: many; V gene: TRBV20-1; J gene: TRBJ2-7; D gene: .; CDR3 protein: CSAGRGISYEQYF; CDR3 DNA: TGCAGTGCTGGCAGGGGAATTTCCTACGAGCAGTACTTC
clone size: few; V gene: TRBV4-3; J gene: TRBJ2-1; D gene: .; CDR3 protein: CASSQEDYEFMSSYNEQFF; CDR3 DNA: TGCGCCAGCAGCCAAGAGGACTACGAGTTCATGAGCTCCTACAATGAGCAGTTCTTC
clone size: .; V gene: TRBV5-5; J gene: TRBJ2-7; D gene: TRBD1; CDR3 protein: CASRGTGGAEQYF; CDR3 DNA: TGTGCCAGCAGGGGGACAGGGGGCGCCGAGCAGTACTTC
clone size: .; V gene: TRBV6-2/TRBV6-3; J gene: TRBJ2-6; D gene: .; CDR3 protein: CASSASSSGANVLTF; CDR3 DNA: TGTGCCAGCAGTGCGTCGAGCTCTGGGGCCAACGTCCTGACTTTC
clone size: .; V gene: TRBV14; J gene: TRBJ2-7; D gene: .; CDR3 protein: CASSQAVGLAYEQYF; CDR3 DNA: TGTGCCAGCAGCCAAGCTGTGGGCCTCGCCTACGAGCAGTACTTC
clone size: .; V gene: TRBV28; J gene: TRBJ2-3; D gene: TRBD2; CDR3 protein: CASSFPPRLAGAPDTQYF; CDR3 DNA: TGTGCCAGCAGTTTCCCCCCCCGACTAGCGGGAGCCCCAGATACGCAGTATTTT
clone size: many; V gene: TRBV29-1; J gene: TRBJ2-3; D gene: TRBD2; CDR3 protein: CSVQTSGRTDTQYF; CDR3 DNA: TGCAGCGTTCAGACTAGCGGGCGGACGGATACGCAGTATTTT
clone size: .; V gene: TRBV4-1; J gene: TRBJ1-1; D gene: .; CDR3 protein: CASSHSGWNTEAFF; CDR3 DNA: TGCGCCAGCAGCCATTCGGGATGGAACACTGAAGCTTTCTTT
clone size: few; V gene: TRBV15; J gene: TRBJ2-4; D gene: .; CDR3 protein: CATSRDSSIQYF; CDR3 DNA: TGTGCCACCAGCAGAGATAGCAGCATTCAGTACTTC
clone size: few; V gene: TRBV25-1; J gene: TRBJ2-7; D gene: .; CDR3 protein: CASSELRGKQYF; CDR3 DNA: TGTGCCAGCAGTGAACTGCGGGGCAAGCAGTACTTC
clone size: few; V gene: TRBV5-1; J gene: TRBJ1-2; D gene: .; CDR3 protein: CASSLDSDYGYTF; CDR3 DNA: TGCGCCAGCAGCTTAGATTCGGATTATGGCTACACCTTC
clone size: .; V gene: TRBV12-3/TRBV12-4; J gene: TRBJ2-2; D gene: TRBD1; CDR3 protein: CASSLKRTGGSPGELFF; CDR3 DNA: TGTGCCAGCAGTCTTAAAAGGACAGGGGGGAGCCCCGGGGAGCTGTTTTTT
clone size: few; V gene: TRBV3-1; J gene: TRBJ2-5; D gene: .; CDR3 protein: CASSQAGQTQYF; CDR3 DNA: TGTGCCAGCAGCCAAGCCGGGCAGACCCAGTACTTC
clone size: .; V gene: TRBV14; J gene: TRBJ1-2; D gene: TRBD1; CDR3 protein: CAISQLGQGTSFDGYTF; CDR3 DNA: TGTGCCATCAGCCAATTGGGACAGGGAACCTCCTTCGATGGCTACACCTTC
clone size: .; V gene: TRBV24-1; J gene: TRBJ2-3; D gene: .; CDR3 protein: CATSDELDTQYF; CDR3 DNA: TGTGCCACCAGTGATGAACTCGATACGCAGTATTTT
clone size: few; V gene: TRBV20-1; J gene: TRBJ2-3; D gene: .; CDR3 protein: CSARDPGGTDTQYF; CDR3 DNA: TGCAGTGCTAGGGACCCTGGAGGCACAGATACGCAGTATTTT
clone size: once; V gene: TRBV2; J gene: TRBJ2-3; D gene: TRBD1; CDR3 protein: CAICPAWGTEERTDTQYF; CDR3 DNA: TGTGCCATCTGCCCAGCGTGGGGGACAGAGGAGCGCACAGATACGCAGTATTTT
clone size: .; V gene: TRBV20-1; J gene: TRBJ2-3; D gene: .; CDR3 protein: CSARHGLFVTDTQYF; CDR3 DNA: TGCAGTGCTCGCCATGGACTGTTTGTCACAGATACGCAGTATTTT
clone size: few; V gene: TRBV12-3/TRBV12-4; J gene: TRBJ2-7; D gene: TRBD2; CDR3 protein: CASSLLDLASGSYEQYF; CDR3 DNA: TGTGCCAGCAGTTTACTGGATTTGGCTAGCGGGAGCTACGAGCAGTACTTC
clone size: .; V gene: TRBV5-4; J gene: TRBJ2-4; D gene: TRBD1; CDR3 protein: CASSNPGGKNIQYF; CDR3 DNA: TGTGCCAGCAGTAACCCAGGGGGCAAAAACATTCAGTACTTC
clone size: .; V gene: TRBV24-1; J gene: TRBJ2-3; D gene: .; CDR3 protein: CATRGTGTVTDTQYF; CDR3 DNA: TGTGCCACCCGAGGTACGGGGACCGTCACAGATACGCAGTATTTT
clone size: few; V gene: TRBV2; J gene: TRBJ1-2; D gene: .; CDR3 protein: CASSAQGSDYGYTF; CDR3 DNA: TGTGCCAGCAGCGCACAGGGTTCTGACTATGGCTACACCTTC
clone size: few; V gene: TRBV15; J gene: TRBJ2-3; D gene: TRBD2; CDR3 protein: CATSRDRGGARADTQYF; CDR3 DNA: TGTGCCACCAGCAGAGATCGGGGGGGCGCACGGGCAGATACGCAGTATTTT
clone size: few; V gene: TRBV20-1; J gene: TRBJ1-4; D gene: .; CDR3 protein: CSARGTGTRGGEKLFF; CDR3 DNA: TGCAGTGCTAGAGGTACAGGGACGAGAGGAGGTGAAAAACTGTTTTTT
clone size: few; V gene: TRBV2; J gene: TRBJ2-2; D gene: TRBD2; CDR3 protein: CASSLSSGSTGELFF; CDR3 DNA: TGTGCCAGCAGTTTAAGTAGCGGGAGCACCGGGGAGCTGTTTTTT
clone size: few; V gene: TRBV6-4; J gene: TRBJ1-4; D gene: .; CDR3 protein: CASSESGTWGEKLFF; CDR3 DNA: TGTGCCAGCAGTGAATCGGGCACATGGGGTGAAAAACTGTTTTTT
clone size: .; V gene: TRBV2; J gene: TRBJ2-3; D gene: .; CDR3 protein: CASRQRTTQYF; CDR3 DNA: TGTGCCAGCAGGCAGCGTACGACGCAGTATTTT
clone size: few; V gene: TRBV10-3; J gene: TRBJ2-2; D gene: .; CDR3 protein: CAISGLINTGELFF; CDR3 DNA: TGTGCCATCAGTGGACTAATTAACACCGGGGAGCTGTTTTTT
clone size: .; V gene: TRBV5-1; J gene: TRBJ2-4; D gene: TRBD1; CDR3 protein: CASSSDRGKNIQYF; CDR3 DNA: TGCGCCAGCAGCTCCGACAGGGGTAAAAACATTCAGTACTTC
clone size: many; V gene: TRBV12-3/TRBV12-4; J gene: TRBJ1-3; D gene: .; CDR3 protein: CASRTTDSGNTIYF; CDR3 DNA: TGTGCCAGCAGAACGACAGACTCTGGAAACACCATATATTTT
clone size: few; V gene: TRBV15; J gene: TRBJ2-3; D gene: .; CDR3 protein: CATSRGTGRNTDTQYF; CDR3 DNA: TGTGCCACCAGCAGAGGGACGGGACGGAACACAGATACGCAGTATTTT
clone size: many; V gene: TRBV12-3/TRBV12-4; J gene: TRBJ1-2; D gene: .; CDR3 protein: CASSLRGWGGYTF; CDR3 DNA: TGTGCCAGCAGTTTAAGGGGATGGGGTGGCTACACCTTC
clone size: few; V gene: TRBV12-3/TRBV12-4; J gene: TRBJ1-2; D gene: .; CDR3 protein: CASSFRRGDRRYTF; CDR3 DNA: TGTGCCAGCAGTTTTCGGCGGGGTGATCGTCGCTACACCTTC
clone size: .; V gene: TRBV20-1; J gene: TRBJ1-1; D gene: .; CDR3 protein: CSARAGGGAPRTEAFF; CDR3 DNA: TGCAGTGCTAGAGCTGGGGGGGGGGCCCCCCGCACTGAAGCTTTCTTT
clone size: few; V gene: TRBV29-1; J gene: TRBJ2-3; D gene: .; CDR3 protein: CSVGRGGGNTDTQYF; CDR3 DNA: TGCAGCGTGGGGAGGGGAGGGGGTAACACAGATACGCAGTATTTT
clone size: few; V gene: TRBV7-7; J gene: TRBJ2-7; D gene: .; CDR3 protein: CASSLLAGSYSYEQYF; CDR3 DNA: TGTGCTAGCAGCCTTCTCGCAGGGTCGTATTCCTACGAGCAGTACTTC
clone size: few; V gene: TRBV6-2/TRBV6-3; J gene: TRBJ2-5; D gene: .; CDR3 protein: CASSYALQETQYF; CDR3 DNA: TGTGCCAGCAGTTATGCTCTGCAAGAGACCCAGTACTTC
clone size: many; V gene: TRBV7-2; J gene: TRBJ1-2; D gene: .; CDR3 protein: CASSLVLIRGYTF; CDR3 DNA: TGTGCCAGCAGCTTAGTATTGATTAGAGGCTACACCTTC